The source of this T cell receptor beta chain is a study of blood T cell repertoires in COVID-19. TCRdb's copy holds only in-frame clones and misses some; the assay was immunoSEQ multiplex PCR. This sample has about 170,000 clones, with roughly nine tenths found just once. V gave up 6 bases and J gave up 0 bases; unmatched junction bases: 7. The CDR3 loop spans 15 amino acids. CDR1 is LNHDA, CDR2 SQIVND, per germline (reference sequence). The sequenced sample consisted of peripheral blood. This chain joins TRBV19 and TRBJ1-1; TRBD1 matches at 7 bases. This TCR derives from a man in his 60s with acute or convalescent COVID-19. The CDR3 loop reads CASRSGGRVNTEAFF. The CDR3 DNA sequence: TGTGCCAGTAGGTCAGGGGGAAGGGTGAACACTGAAGCTTTCTTT. The whole variable domain, filled in from reference TRBV19 and TRBJ1-1, reads DGGITQSPKYLFRKEGQNVTLSCEQNLNHDAMYWYRQDPGQGLRLIYYSQIVNDFQKGDIAEGYSVSREKKESFPLTVTSAQKNPTAFYLCASRSGGRVNTEAFFGQGTRLTVV.